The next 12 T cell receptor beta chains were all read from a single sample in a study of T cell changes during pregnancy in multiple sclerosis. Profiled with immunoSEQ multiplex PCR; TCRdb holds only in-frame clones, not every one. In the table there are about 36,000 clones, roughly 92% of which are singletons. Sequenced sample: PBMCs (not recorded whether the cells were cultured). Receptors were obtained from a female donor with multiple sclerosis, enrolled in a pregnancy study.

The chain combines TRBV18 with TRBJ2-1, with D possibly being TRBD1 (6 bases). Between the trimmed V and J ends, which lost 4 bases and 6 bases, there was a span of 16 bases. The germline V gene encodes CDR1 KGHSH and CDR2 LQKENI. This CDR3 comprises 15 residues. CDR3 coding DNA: TGTGCCAGCTCACAACAGGGTCCCCCTTCCAATGAGCAGTTCTTC. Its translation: CASSQQGPPSNEQFF.

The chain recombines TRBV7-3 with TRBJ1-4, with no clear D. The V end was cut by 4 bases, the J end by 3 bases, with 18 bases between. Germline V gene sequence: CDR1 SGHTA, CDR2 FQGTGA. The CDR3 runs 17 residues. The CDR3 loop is CASSSIASEVANEKLFF. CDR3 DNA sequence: TGTGCCAGCAGCTCTATAGCCTCTGAGGTGGCTAATGAAAAACTGTTTTTT.

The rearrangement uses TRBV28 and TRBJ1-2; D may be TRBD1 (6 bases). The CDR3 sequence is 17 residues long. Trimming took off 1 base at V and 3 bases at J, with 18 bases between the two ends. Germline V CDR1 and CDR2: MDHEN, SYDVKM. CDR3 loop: CASSLFPQGSRDYGYTF. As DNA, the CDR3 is TGTGCCAGCAGTTTATTCCCACAGGGCTCAAGAGACTATGGCTACACCTTC.

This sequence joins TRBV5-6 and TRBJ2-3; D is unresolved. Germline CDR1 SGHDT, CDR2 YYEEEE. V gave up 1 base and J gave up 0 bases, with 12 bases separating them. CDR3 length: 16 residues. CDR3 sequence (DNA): TGTGCCAGCAGCTTGAATACGGATGCTAGCACAGATACGCAGTATTTT. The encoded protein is CASSLNTDASTDTQYF.

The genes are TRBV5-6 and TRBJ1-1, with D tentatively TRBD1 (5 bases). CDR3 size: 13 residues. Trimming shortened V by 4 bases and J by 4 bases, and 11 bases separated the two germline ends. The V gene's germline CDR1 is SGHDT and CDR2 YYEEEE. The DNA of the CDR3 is TGTGCCAGCAGCCTTGCAGGGCCCACTGAAGCTTTCTTT. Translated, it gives CASSLAGPTEAFF.

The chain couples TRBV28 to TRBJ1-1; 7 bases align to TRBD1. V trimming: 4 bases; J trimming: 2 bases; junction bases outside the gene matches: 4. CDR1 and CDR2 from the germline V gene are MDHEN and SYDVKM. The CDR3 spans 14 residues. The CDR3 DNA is TGTGCCAGCAGTTCCGGGACAGCAAACACTGAAGCTTTCTTT. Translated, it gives CASSSGTANTEAFF.

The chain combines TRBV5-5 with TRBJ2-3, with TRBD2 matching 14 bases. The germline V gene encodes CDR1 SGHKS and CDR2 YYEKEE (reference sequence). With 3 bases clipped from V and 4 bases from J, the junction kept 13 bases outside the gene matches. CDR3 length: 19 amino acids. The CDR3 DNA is TGTGCCAGCAGCTCGCGACTAGCGGGAGGGGGCGGTGCCCCAGATACGCAGTATTTT. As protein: CASSSRLAGGGGAPDTQYF.

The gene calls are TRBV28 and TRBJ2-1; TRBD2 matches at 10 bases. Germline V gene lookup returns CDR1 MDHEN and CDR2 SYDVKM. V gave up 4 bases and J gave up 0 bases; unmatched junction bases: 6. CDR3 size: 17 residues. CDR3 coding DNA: TGTGCCAGCAGTTCTAGCGGGAGCCCGGTCTCCTACAATGAGCAGTTCTTC. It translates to CASSSSGSPVSYNEQFF.

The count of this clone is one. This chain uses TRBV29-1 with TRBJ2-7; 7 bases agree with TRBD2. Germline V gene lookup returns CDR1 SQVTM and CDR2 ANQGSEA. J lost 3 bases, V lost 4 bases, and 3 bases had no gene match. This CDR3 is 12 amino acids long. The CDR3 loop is CSVGDYFYEQYF. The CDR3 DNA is TGCAGCGTTGGGGACTACTTCTACGAGCAGTACTTC.

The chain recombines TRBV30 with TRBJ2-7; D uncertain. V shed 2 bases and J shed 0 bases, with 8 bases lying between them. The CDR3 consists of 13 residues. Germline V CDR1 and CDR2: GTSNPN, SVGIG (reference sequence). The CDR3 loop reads CAWSFSPSYEQYF. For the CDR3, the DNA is TGTGCCTGGAGTTTCTCGCCCTCCTACGAGCAGTACTTC.

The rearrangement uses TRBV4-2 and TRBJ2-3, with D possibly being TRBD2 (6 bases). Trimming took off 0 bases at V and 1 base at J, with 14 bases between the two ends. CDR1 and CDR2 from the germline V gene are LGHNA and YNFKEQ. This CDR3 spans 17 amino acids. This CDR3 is CASSQEDGRYGTDTQYF. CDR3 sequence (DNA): TGTGCCAGCAGCCAAGAGGACGGGAGATATGGCACAGATACGCAGTATTTT.

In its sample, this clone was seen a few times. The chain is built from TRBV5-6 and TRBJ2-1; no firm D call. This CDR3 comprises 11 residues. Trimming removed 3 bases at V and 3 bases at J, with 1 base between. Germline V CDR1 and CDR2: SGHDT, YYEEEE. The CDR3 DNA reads TGTGCCAGCAGCTACTACAATGAGCAGTTCTTC. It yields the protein CASSYYNEQFF. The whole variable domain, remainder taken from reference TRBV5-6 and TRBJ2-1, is DAGVTQSPTHLIKTRGQQVTLRCSPKSGHDTVSWYQQALGQGPQFIFQYYEEEERQRGNFPDRFSGHQFPNYSSELNVNALLLGDSALYLCASSYYNEQFFGPGTRLTVL.